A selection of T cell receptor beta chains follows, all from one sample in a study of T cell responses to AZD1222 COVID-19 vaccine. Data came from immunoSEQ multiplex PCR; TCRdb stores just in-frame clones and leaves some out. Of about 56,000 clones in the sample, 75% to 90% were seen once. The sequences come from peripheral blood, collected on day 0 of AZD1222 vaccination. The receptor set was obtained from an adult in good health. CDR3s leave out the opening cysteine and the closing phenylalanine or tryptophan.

CDR3 protein: ASSSTPTGEKY
V gene: TRBV7-7

CDR3 protein: ASSQAGGRGNTEAF
V gene: TRBV4-1

CDR3 protein: ASSLGGVTSGSATDTQY
V gene: TRBV5-4

CDR3 protein: ASSESRPGGHEQY
V gene: TRBV25-1

CDR3 protein: ASTQSGGGSPLH
V gene: TRBV25-1

CDR3 protein: ASSRGLAANTGELF
V gene: TRBV7-3

CDR3 protein: ASSPRGASGGYEQY
V gene: TRBV18

CDR3 protein: ASRRGAADSPLH
V gene: TRBV6-1

CDR3 protein: ASSVGPGARETQY
V gene: TRBV9

CDR3 protein: ASSLASGIRGNEQY
V gene: TRBV5-6

CDR3 protein: ASSGTGNNEKLF
V gene: TRBV5-1

CDR3 protein: ATSREGASYNEQF
V gene: TRBV15

CDR3 protein: AGQGGYGYT
V gene: TRBV2

CDR3 protein: ASSIQDRNYGYT
V gene: TRBV19

CDR3 protein: ASSIRTGNTEAF
V gene: TRBV19

CDR3 protein: ASEKTDPPNYGYT
V gene: TRBV19

CDR3 protein: ASSFLLRDNEQF
V gene: TRBV7-2

CDR3 protein: ASSISLAEGTDTQY
V gene: TRBV19

CDR3 protein: ASSASTGGHEAF
V gene: TRBV5-1

CDR3 protein: ASSLAYSGETQY
V gene: TRBV5-1

CDR3 protein: SASRAQGTQQY
V gene: TRBV20-1

CDR3 protein: ASSVAGTTNEKLF
V gene: TRBV9

CDR3 protein: ASLSGVNTGELF
V gene: TRBV18

CDR3 protein: ASSGYPTGSYGYT
V gene: TRBV9

CDR3 protein: ASSLDGMGNTEAF
V gene: TRBV5-1

CDR3 protein: ASSWLGTGELF
V gene: TRBV12-3/TRBV12-4

CDR3 protein: ASSRYGISTYEQY
V gene: TRBV6-5

CDR3 protein: ASSQEELGGGESYGYT
V gene: TRBV4-3

CDR3 protein: ASSRLTGRAGELF
V gene: TRBV3-1/TRBV3-2

CDR3 protein: ASSLRASGTNTGELF
V gene: TRBV5-1

CDR3 protein: AFIGYTGELF
V gene: TRBV30